The clone carrying this T cell receptor beta chain was counted ten times or more. The antigen remains unidentified. The sample is drawn from a study of neurological immune-mediated disorders. General study results and limits: Phylogenetic grouping put 18 of 34 multiple sclerosis patients' repertoires into one related-CDR3 cluster, a possible signature.

TCRdb recomputed calls from the 5' RACE reads with MiXCR, one row per CDR3 protein. The table shows over 60,000 distinct CDR3 sequences, with around 5.2% occurring only once. The CDR3 spans 15 residues. Germline assignment: CDR1 SNHLY and CDR2 FYNNEI. J lost 9 bases, V lost 4 bases, and 9 bases had no gene match. A total of 2 million PBMCs stored at -80 degrees C provided the unsorted libraries. The sequence was collected from a woman aged 45-59 years with multiple sclerosis. The source material was PBMCs. The rearrangement links TRBV2 to TRBJ2-1; 10 bases map to TRBD2. The CDR3 DNA reads TGTGCCAGCAGTGCGCTAGCGGGGGCCCACGGTGAGCAGTTCTTC. This encodes CASSALAGAHGEQFF.